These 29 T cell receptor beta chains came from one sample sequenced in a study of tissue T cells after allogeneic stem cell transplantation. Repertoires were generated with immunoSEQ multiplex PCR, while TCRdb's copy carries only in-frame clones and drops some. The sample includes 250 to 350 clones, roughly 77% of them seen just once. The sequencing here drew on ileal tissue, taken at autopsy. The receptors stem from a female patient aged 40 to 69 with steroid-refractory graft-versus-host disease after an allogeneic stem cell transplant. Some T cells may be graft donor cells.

The CDR3 nucleotides read TGTGCCAGCAGCTTAGCGGCGGGAGCGTTACTCGAGCAGTACTTC. Amino acid sequence: CASSLAAGALLEQYF. This chain links TRBV7-6 with TRBJ2-7; 7 bases map to TRBD2. CDR1 SGHVS and CDR2 FNYEAQ come from the germline V gene. Trimming took 0 bases from V and 6 from J; bases not matched to a gene: 8. The CDR3 has 15 amino acids.

CDR3 sequence: CASSLPTSGANVLTF. The CDR3 nucleotides are TGCGCCAGCAGCTTGCCCACCTCTGGGGCCAACGTCCTGACTTTC. The chain uses TRBV5-1 and TRBJ2-6; D gene uncertain. Germline V lookup: CDR1 SGHRS, CDR2 YFSETQ. The V gene lost 1 base and the J gene lost 0 bases, with 5 bases spanning the gap. This CDR3 has 15 amino acids. Full variable domain (remainder filled in from reference TRBV5-1 and TRBJ2-6): KAGVTQTPRYLIKTRGQQVTLSCSPISGHRSVSWYQQTPGQGLQFLFEYFSETQRNKGNFPGRFSGRQFSNSRSEMNVSTLELGDSALYLCASSLPTSGANVLTFGAGSRLTVL.

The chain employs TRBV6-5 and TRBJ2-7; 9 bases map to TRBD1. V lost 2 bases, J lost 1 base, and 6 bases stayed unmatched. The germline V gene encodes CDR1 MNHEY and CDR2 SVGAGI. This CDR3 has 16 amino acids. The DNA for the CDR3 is TGTGCCAGCAGTTACGATCCCGGGACAGGGTCCTACGAGCAGTACTTC. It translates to CASSYDPGTGSYEQYF.

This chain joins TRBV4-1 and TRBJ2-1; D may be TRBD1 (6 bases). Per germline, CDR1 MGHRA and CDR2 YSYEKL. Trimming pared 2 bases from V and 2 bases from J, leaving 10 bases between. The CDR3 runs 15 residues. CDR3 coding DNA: TGCGCCAGCAGCCAAAGAAGGGGGACCTACAATGAGCAGTTCTTC. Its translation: CASSQRRGTYNEQFF.

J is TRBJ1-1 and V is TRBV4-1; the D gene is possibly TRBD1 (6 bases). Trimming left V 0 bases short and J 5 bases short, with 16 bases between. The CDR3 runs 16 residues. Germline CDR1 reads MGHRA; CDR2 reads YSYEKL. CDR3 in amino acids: CASSQEERRGRTEAFF. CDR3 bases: TGCGCCAGCAGCCAAGAGGAGAGGCGGGGGCGGACTGAAGCTTTCTTT.

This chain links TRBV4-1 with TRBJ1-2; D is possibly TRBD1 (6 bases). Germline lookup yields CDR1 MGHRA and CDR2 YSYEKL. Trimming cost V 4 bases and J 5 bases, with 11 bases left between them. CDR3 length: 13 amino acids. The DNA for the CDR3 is TGCGCCAGCAGCCCTCTCCAGGGGTATGGCTACACCTTC. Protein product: CASSPLQGYGYTF.

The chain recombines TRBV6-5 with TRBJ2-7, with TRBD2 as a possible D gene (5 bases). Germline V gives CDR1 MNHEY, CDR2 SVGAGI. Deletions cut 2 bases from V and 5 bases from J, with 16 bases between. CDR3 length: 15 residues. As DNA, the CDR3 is TGTGCCAGCAGTTACGCGCGAAGATTCGGGGACGAGCAGTACTTC. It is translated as CASSYARRFGDEQYF.

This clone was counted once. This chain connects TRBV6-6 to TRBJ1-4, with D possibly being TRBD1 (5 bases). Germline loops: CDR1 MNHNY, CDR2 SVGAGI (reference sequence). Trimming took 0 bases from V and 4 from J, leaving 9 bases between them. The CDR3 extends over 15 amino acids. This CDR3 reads CASSYSTVYNEKLFF. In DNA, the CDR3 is TGTGCCAGCAGTTACTCGACAGTTTATAATGAAAAACTGTTTTTT.

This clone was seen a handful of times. The CDR3 DNA follows: TGTGCCAGCAGCCAGGGGGGGAACACTGAAGCTTTCTTT. The encoded protein is CASSQGGNTEAFF. The chain uses TRBV12-3 or TRBV12-4 and TRBJ1-1; TRBD1 aligns across 7 bases. The CDR3 totals 13 residues. The V segment lost 6 bases and the J segment 1 base; nucleotides outside the gene matches: 2.

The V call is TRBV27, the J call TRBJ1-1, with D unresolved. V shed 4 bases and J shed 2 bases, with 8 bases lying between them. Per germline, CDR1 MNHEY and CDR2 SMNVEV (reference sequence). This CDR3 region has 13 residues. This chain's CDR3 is CASSSRRNTEAFF. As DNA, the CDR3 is TGTGCCAGCAGTTCCAGGAGAAACACTGAAGCTTTCTTT.

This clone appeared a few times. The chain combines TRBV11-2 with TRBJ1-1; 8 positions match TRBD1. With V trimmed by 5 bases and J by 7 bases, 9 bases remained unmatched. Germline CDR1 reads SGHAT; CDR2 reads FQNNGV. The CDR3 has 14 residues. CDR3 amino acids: CASSTGGRDSEAFF. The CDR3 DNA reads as TGTGCCAGCAGCACAGGGGGGCGGGACAGTGAAGCTTTCTTT.

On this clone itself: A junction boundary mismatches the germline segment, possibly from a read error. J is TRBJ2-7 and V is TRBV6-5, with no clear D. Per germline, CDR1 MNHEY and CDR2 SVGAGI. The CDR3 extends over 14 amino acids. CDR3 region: CASSNSYPLYEQYF. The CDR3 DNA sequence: TGTGCCAGCAGTAACTCCTACCCGTTATACGAGCAGTACTTC.

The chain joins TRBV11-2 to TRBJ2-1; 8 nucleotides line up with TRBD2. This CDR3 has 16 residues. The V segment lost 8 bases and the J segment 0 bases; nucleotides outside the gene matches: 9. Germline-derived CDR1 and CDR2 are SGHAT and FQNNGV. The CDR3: CASGTSGSSSYNEQFF. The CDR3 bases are TGTGCCAGCGGAACTAGCGGCAGCAGCTCCTACAATGAGCAGTTCTTC.

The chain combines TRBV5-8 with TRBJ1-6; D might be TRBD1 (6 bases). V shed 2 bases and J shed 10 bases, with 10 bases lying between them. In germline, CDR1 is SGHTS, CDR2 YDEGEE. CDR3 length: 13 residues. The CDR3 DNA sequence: TGTGCCAGCAGCTTACAGGGCTGGTCACCCCTCCACTTT. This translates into CASSLQGWSPLHF.

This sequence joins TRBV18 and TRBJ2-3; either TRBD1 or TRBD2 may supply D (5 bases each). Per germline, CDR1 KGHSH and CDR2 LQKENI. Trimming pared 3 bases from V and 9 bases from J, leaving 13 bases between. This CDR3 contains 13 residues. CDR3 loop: CASSPRRDRTQYF. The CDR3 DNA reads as TGTGCCAGCTCACCCCGCCGGGACCGCACGCAGTATTTT. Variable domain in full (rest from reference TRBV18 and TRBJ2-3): NAGVMQNPRHLVRRRGQEARLRCSPMKGHSHVYWYRQLPEEGLKFMVYLQKENIIDESGMPKERFSAEFPKEGPSILRIQQVVRGDSAAYFCASSPRRDRTQYFGPGTRLTVL.

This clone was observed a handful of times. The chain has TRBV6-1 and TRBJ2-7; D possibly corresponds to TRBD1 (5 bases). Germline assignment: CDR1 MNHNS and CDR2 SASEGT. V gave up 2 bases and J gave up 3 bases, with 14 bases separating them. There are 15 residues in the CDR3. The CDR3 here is CASSEIRRGGYEQYF. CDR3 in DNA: TGTGCCAGCAGTGAAATTAGAAGGGGTGGCTACGAGCAGTACTTC.

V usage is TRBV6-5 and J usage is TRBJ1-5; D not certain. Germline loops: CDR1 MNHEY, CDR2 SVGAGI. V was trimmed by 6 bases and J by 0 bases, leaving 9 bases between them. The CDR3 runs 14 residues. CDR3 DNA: TGTGCCAGCAGCCGAACCTATAGCAATCAGCCCCAGCATTTT. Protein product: CASSRTYSNQPQHF.

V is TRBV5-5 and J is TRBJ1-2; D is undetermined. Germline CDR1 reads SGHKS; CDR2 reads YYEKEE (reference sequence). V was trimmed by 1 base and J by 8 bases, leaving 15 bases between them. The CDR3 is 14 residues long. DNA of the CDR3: TGTGCCAGCAGCTTGACCGGGTTTGCTCGGGGCTACACCTTC. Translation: CASSLTGFARGYTF.

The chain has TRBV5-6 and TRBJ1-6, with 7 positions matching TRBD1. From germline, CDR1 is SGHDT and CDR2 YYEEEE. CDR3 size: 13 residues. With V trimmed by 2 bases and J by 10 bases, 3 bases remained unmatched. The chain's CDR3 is CASSFQGDSPLHF. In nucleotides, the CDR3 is TGTGCCAGCAGCTTCCAGGGGGACTCACCCCTCCACTTT.

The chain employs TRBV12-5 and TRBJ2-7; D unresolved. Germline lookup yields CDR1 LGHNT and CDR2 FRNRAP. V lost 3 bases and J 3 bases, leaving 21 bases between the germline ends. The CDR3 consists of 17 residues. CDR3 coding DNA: TGTGCTAGTGGTTTTTTTAAATGGACCGTCCCTAACTACGAGCAGTACTTC. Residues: CASGFFKWTVPNYEQYF.

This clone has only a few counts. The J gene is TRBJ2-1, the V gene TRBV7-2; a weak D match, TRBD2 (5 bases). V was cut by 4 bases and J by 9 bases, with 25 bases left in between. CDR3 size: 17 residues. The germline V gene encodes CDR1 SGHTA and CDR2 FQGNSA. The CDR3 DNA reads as TGTGCCAGCAGCTCCCTTGCGAGTGGACTTGCCTTGAGTGAGCAGTTCTTC. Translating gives CASSSLASGLALSEQFF.

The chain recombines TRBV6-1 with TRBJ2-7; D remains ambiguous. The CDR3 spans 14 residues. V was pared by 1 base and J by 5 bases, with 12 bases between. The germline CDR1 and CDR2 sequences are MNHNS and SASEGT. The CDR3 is CASSEGTIMHEQYF. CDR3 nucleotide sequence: TGTGCCAGCAGTGAAGGGACGATCATGCACGAGCAGTACTTC.

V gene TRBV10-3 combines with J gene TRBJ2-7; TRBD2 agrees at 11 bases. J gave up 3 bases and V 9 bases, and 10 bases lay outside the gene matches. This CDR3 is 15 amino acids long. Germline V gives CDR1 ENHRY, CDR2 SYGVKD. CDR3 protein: CAIKGVAGGGYEQYF. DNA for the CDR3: TGTGCCATTAAGGGGGTAGCGGGAGGGGGCTACGAGCAGTACTTC.

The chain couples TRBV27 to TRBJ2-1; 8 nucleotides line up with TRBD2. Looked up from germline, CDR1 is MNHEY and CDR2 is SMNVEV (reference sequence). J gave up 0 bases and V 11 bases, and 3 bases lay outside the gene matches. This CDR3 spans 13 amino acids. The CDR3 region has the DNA TGTGCCGCCGGGGGGGCCTCCTACAATGAGCAGTTCTTC. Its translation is CAAGGASYNEQFF.

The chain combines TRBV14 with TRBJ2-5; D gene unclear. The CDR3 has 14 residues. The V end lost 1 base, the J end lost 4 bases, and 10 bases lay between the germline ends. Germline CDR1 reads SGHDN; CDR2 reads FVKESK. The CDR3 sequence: CASSQGSLRETQYF. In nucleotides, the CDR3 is TGTGCCAGCAGCCAAGGGTCATTACGAGAGACCCAGTACTTC.

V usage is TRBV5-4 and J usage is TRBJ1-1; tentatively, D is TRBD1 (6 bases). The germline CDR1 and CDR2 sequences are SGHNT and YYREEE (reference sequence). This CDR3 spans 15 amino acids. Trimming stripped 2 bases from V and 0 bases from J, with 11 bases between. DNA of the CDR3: TGTGCCAGCAGCTTCCTCAGGGGATTGAACACTGAAGCTTTCTTT. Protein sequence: CASSFLRGLNTEAFF.

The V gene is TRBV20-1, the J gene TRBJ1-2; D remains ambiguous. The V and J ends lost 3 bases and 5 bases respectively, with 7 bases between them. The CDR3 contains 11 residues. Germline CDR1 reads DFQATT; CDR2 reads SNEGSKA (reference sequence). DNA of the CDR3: TGCAGTGCTAGCTCCGAATATGGCTACACCTTC. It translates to CSASSEYGYTF.

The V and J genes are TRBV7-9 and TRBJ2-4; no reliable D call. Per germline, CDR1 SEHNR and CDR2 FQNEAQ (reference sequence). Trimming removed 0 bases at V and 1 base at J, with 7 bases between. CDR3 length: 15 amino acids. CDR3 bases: TGTGCCAGCAGCTTAGCTAGTGTGGCCAAAAACATTCAGTACTTC. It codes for CASSLASVAKNIQYF.

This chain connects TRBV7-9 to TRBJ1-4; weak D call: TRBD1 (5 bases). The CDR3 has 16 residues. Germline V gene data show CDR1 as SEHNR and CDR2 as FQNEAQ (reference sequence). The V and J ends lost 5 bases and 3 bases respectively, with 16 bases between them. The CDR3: CASSPTGAGANEKLFF. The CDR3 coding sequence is TGTGCCAGCAGCCCGACCGGGGCGGGAGCTAATGAAAAACTGTTTTTT.